The 31 T cell receptor beta chains listed next were all sequenced from one sample in a study of cytomegalovirus exposure and HLA in healthy donors (dated by TCRdb to 2017 to 2019). The library was prepared using the immunoSEQ multiplex PCR assay. The multiplex PCR relied on a mix of 60 forward primers for TCR Vbeta segments and 13 reverse primers for TCR Jbeta segments. The source is immuneACCESS, and TCRdb retained only in-frame sequences with V and J called. Part of the clones is not carried over; for the studies checked, unresolved V genes explain less than half of this, and the remainder is unexplained. The sample table holds around 49,000 clones, of which around 80% were seen once. The ten largest clones capture more than 6.5% of the sample. The sequencing input was PBMCs. The receptors were sampled from a man aged 30 to 45 in good health and CMV-seropositive.

This chain links TRBV7-4 with TRBJ2-7, with 8 positions matching TRBD1. Unmatched junction bases numbered 5, after V lost 2 bases and J lost 2 bases. The length of the CDR3 is 15 residues. Germline V gene data show CDR1 as SGHVT and CDR2 as SQSDAQ. The DNA for the CDR3 is TGTGCCAGCAGCTTAAGGGACAGGCATACCTACGAGCAGTACTTC. It is translated as CASSLRDRHTYEQYF.

The chain couples TRBV19 to TRBJ2-2, with TRBD1 identical over 7 bases. Germline V gene data show CDR1 as LNHDA and CDR2 as SQIVND (reference sequence). The CDR3 consists of 14 residues. Trimming cost V 6 bases and J 6 bases; bases outside gene matches: 7. In DNA form, the CDR3 reads TGTGCCAGTAGCATGACAGGGATTGCCGGGGAGCTGTTTTTT. Amino acid sequence: CASSMTGIAGELFF.

The chain has TRBV4-2 and TRBJ1-1; D gene uncertain. The V gene's germline CDR1 is LGHNA and CDR2 YNFKEQ. The CDR3 sequence is 13 residues long. V was trimmed by 4 bases and J by 6 bases, leaving 12 bases between them. The CDR3 coding sequence is TGTGCCAGCAGCCGAGAACACAAAGCTGAAGCTTTCTTT. Translating it yields CASSREHKAEAFF.

The chain carries TRBV23-1 and TRBJ2-1; 10 positions match TRBD2. TRBV23-1 is given ORF status, its function remaining uncertain. CDR3 size: 14 residues. With 8 bases clipped from V and 4 bases from J, the junction kept 5 bases outside the gene matches. In DNA, the CDR3 is TGCGCCAGCGGGAGCGGGGGGGAATACAATGAGCAGTTCTTC. Encoded protein: CASGSGGEYNEQFF.

V gene TRBV5-1 combines with J gene TRBJ2-3; perhaps TRBD1 as D (6 bases). The V and J ends lost 4 bases and 5 bases respectively, with 14 bases between them. CDR1 is SGHRS, CDR2 YFSETQ, per germline. The CDR3 runs to 14 residues. CDR3 sequence: CASSIQQGVDTQYF. The DNA for the CDR3 is TGCGCCAGCAGCATTCAACAGGGCGTAGATACGCAGTATTTT.

The J gene is TRBJ2-1, the V gene TRBV14; TRBD2 matches at 15 bases. V trimming: 2 bases; J trimming: 4 bases; junction bases outside the gene matches: 3. This CDR3 comprises 17 residues. The germline gives CDR1 SGHDN, CDR2 FVKESK. CDR3 nucleotide sequence: TGTGCCAGCAGCCAACCGGGACTAGCGGGGGGTTACAATGAGCAGTTCTTC. This codes for CASSQPGLAGGYNEQFF.

The chain couples TRBV5-1 to TRBJ1-2; D is undetermined. In germline, CDR1 is SGHRS, CDR2 YFSETQ. Trimming took 0 bases from V and 4 from J, leaving 7 bases between them. This CDR3 has 13 amino acids. As DNA, the CDR3 is TGCGCCAGCAGCTTGGGAGGTACCTATGGCTACACCTTC. Translating gives CASSLGGTYGYTF. Variable domain in full (rest from reference TRBV5-1 and TRBJ1-2): KAGVTQTPRYLIKTRGQQVTLSCSPISGHRSVSWYQQTPGQGLQFLFEYFSETQRNKGNFPGRFSGRQFSNSRSEMNVSTLELGDSALYLCASSLGGTYGYTFGSGTRLTVV.

V and J are TRBV5-6 and TRBJ2-3; 8 bases map to TRBD2. The CDR3 covers 16 residues. With V trimmed by 3 bases and J by 5 bases, 11 bases remained unmatched. Germline-derived CDR1 and CDR2 are SGHDT and YYEEEE. CDR3 DNA sequence: TGTGCCAGCAGCTCCCTTTCGGGGGGGGGCGGAGATACGCAGTATTTT. Its protein is CASSSLSGGGGDTQYF.

This clone was recorded a few times. V and J are TRBV6-5 and TRBJ1-5; possibly TRBD1 for D (6 bases). The CDR3 contains 13 residues. Deletions cut 5 bases from V and 6 bases from J, with 11 bases between. CDR1 and CDR2 from the germline V gene are MNHEY and SVGAGI. The CDR3 sequence is CASSDGGAQPQHF. The CDR3 region has the DNA TGTGCCAGCAGTGATGGGGGGGCTCAGCCCCAGCATTTT.

The chain is built from TRBV7-9 and TRBJ1-4; TRBD1 agrees at 8 bases. In germline, CDR1 is SEHNR, CDR2 FQNEAQ (reference sequence). With 4 bases clipped from V and 6 bases from J, the junction kept 4 bases outside the gene matches. The CDR3 is made up of 14 amino acids. The DNA of the CDR3 is TGTGCCAGCAGCTACGGGACAGGACATGAAAAACTGTTTTTT. Translation: CASSYGTGHEKLFF.

This rearrangement joins TRBV7-6 to TRBJ2-7, with TRBD1 matching 9 bases. Germline V gene sequence: CDR1 SGHVS, CDR2 FNYEAQ. This CDR3 has 14 amino acids. The trim removed 5 bases at V and 3 bases at J, leaving 5 bases unmatched. The CDR3 nucleotides read TGTGCCAGCAGCCCCACAGGGGGCGGCTACGAGCAGTACTTC. Protein product: CASSPTGGGYEQYF.

V usage is TRBV20-1 and J usage is TRBJ2-7; no clear D. In germline, CDR1 is DFQATT, CDR2 SNEGSKA (reference sequence). The V gene lost 6 bases and the J gene lost 4 bases, with 10 bases spanning the gap. This CDR3 is built from 11 residues. CDR3 DNA sequence: TGCAGTGCCCCCCTCCGTTACGAGCAGTACTTC. It specifies CSAPLRYEQYF.

The chain employs TRBV15 and TRBJ1-2, with D tentatively TRBD1 (6 bases). Germline-derived CDR1 and CDR2 are LNHNV and YYDKDF (reference sequence). The CDR3 loop spans 15 amino acids. Trimming left V 0 bases short and J 0 bases short, with 8 bases between. The CDR3 DNA sequence: TGTGCCACCAGCAGAGAATCAGGGGCTAACTATGGCTACACCTTC. Protein: CATSRESGANYGYTF.

The rearrangement joins TRBV9 to TRBJ1-3; possibly TRBD1 for D (5 bases). CDR1 SGDLS and CDR2 YYNGEE come from the germline V gene. The CDR3 spans 16 residues. V lost 4 bases and J 0 bases, leaving 14 bases between the germline ends. This CDR3 reads CASSPRWGVSGNTIYF. For the CDR3, the DNA is TGTGCCAGCAGCCCCCGATGGGGGGTCTCTGGAAACACCATATATTTT.

The chain employs TRBV4-2 and TRBJ2-7; 7 positions agree with TRBD1. Germline assignment: CDR1 LGHNA and CDR2 YNFKEQ. Losses at the gene ends were 4 bases for V and 1 base for J; bases not matched to a gene: 16. The CDR3 extends over 18 amino acids. The DNA for the CDR3 is TGTGCCAGCAGCCCGAGCCTTCCCGGGACAGACAGTTCCTACGAGCAGTACTTC. Translated: CASSPSLPGTDSSYEQYF.

The V gene is TRBV15, the J gene TRBJ1-2; D unresolved. The ends were cut back, 5 bases at V and 4 bases at J, with 11 bases in the middle. Germline loops: CDR1 LNHNV, CDR2 YYDKDF (reference sequence). There are 13 residues in the CDR3. The CDR3 nucleotides read TGTGCCACCAGCCCGCGGGCCGGCTATGGCTACACCTTC. Translation gives CATSPRAGYGYTF.

This sequence joins TRBV29-1 and TRBJ1-2; 7 nucleotides match TRBD1. This CDR3 contains 12 residues. J was trimmed by 4 bases and V by 1 base; bases with no gene match: 0. Per germline, CDR1 SQVTM and CDR2 ANQGSEA. CDR3 in amino acids: CSVEAGGYGYTF. CDR3 in DNA: TGCAGCGTTGAAGCAGGGGGCTATGGCTACACCTTC.

This clone was recorded once. The chain has TRBV7-9 and TRBJ2-1; TRBD1 aligns across 9 bases. CDR1 and CDR2 (germline): SEHNR, FQNEAQ (reference sequence). The CDR3 sequence is 18 residues long. The ends lost 3 bases at V and 0 bases at J; junction bases unmatched: 9. CDR3 residues: CASSFPRTGVISYNEQFF. CDR3 sequence (DNA): TGTGCCAGCAGCTTTCCACGGACAGGGGTGATCTCCTACAATGAGCAGTTCTTC.

The chain couples TRBV19 to TRBJ1-1, with D perhaps matching TRBD1 (5 bases). The CDR3 is 15 residues long. Germline CDR1 and CDR2: LNHDA and SQIVND (reference sequence). The V end lost 10 bases, the J end lost 1 base, and 19 bases lay between the germline ends. The DNA for the CDR3 is TGTGCCACTAAAAAACCGGGGACTCCGAACACTGAAGCTTTCTTT. It specifies CATKKPGTPNTEAFF.

The chain combines TRBV7-9 with TRBJ1-4; D not resolved. Deletions cut 3 bases from V and 1 base from J, with 6 bases between. CDR1 and CDR2 from the germline V gene are SEHNR and FQNEAQ (reference sequence). This CDR3 comprises 14 residues. DNA of the CDR3: TGTGCCAGCAGCTTGGCAGGAACTAATGAAAAACTGTTTTTT. Its translation: CASSLAGTNEKLFF.

The chain links TRBV11-2 to TRBJ2-3, with TRBD2 identical over 10 bases. Germline loops: CDR1 SGHAT, CDR2 FQNNGV. The length of the CDR3 is 19 residues. V gave up 2 bases and J gave up 3 bases; unmatched junction bases: 14. The DNA for the CDR3 is TGTGCCAGCAGCTTATTGGGTATGGGGCTAGCGGGGGTGACAGATACGCAGTATTTT. This translates into CASSLLGMGLAGVTDTQYF.

The DNA for the CDR3 is TGCGCCAGCAGCTTGGCCAAGGGGGCGGTCTACAATGAGCAGTTCTTC. Protein sequence: CASSLAKGAVYNEQFF. This sequence joins TRBV5-1 and TRBJ2-1; 7 bases match TRBD1. The CDR3 extends over 16 amino acids. V was pared by 0 bases and J by 3 bases, with 6 bases of the junction left unmatched. Per germline, CDR1 SGHRS and CDR2 YFSETQ.

The chain has TRBV5-1 and TRBJ2-1; no clear D. Looked up from germline, CDR1 is SGHRS and CDR2 is YFSETQ. V lost 0 bases and J lost 0, with 7 bases in between. This CDR3 spans 15 amino acids. The CDR3 protein is CASSLEQFSYNEQFF. The CDR3 DNA reads TGCGCCAGCAGCTTGGAACAGTTCTCCTACAATGAGCAGTTCTTC.

This clone was counted between two and nine times. The gene calls are TRBV7-8 and TRBJ2-7, with a weak D call TRBD1 (5 bases). The V gene lost 5 bases and the J gene lost 4 bases, with 18 bases spanning the gap. The germline V gene encodes CDR1 SGHVS and CDR2 FQNEAQ. The CDR3 length is 15 residues. As DNA, the CDR3 is TGTGCCAGCAGCCCTGGGCCAGGGAATGTGTACGAGCAGTACTTC. Amino acids: CASSPGPGNVYEQYF.

The chain couples TRBV6-5 to TRBJ1-3; D gene ambiguous. The better agreement between TRBJ2-2 and the DNA end casts doubt on the J call. The germline V gene encodes CDR1 MNHEY and CDR2 SVGAGI. This CDR3 region has 14 residues. The CDR3 nucleotides are TGTGCCAGCCACGGAGAAACGAACACCGGGGAGCTGTTTTTT. Its translation is CASHGETNTGELFF.

V gene TRBV7-6 combines with J gene TRBJ2-3; the match to TRBD2 covers 9 bases. The CDR3 runs 19 residues. Unmatched junction bases numbered 18, after V lost 2 bases and J lost 6 bases. The germline V gene encodes CDR1 SGHVS and CDR2 FNYEAQ. CDR3 bases: TGTGCCAGCAGCTTATATGGGCGGGGGGGCTACCCCGGGAGGGATACGCAGTATTTT. It translates to CASSLYGRGGYPGRDTQYF.

The gene calls are TRBV27 and TRBJ2-7; perhaps TRBD1 as D (6 bases). Trimming stripped 7 bases from V and 3 bases from J, with 19 bases between. Germline CDR1 is MNHEY and CDR2 is SMNVEV (reference sequence). This CDR3 spans 15 amino acids. CDR3: CASNRGQTTIYEQYF. The CDR3 DNA follows: TGTGCCAGCAATCGAGGACAGACTACCATCTACGAGCAGTACTTC.

V and J are TRBV7-9 and TRBJ1-1, with TRBD1 matching over 7 bases. With V trimmed by 2 bases and J by 4 bases, 10 bases remained unmatched. Germline V gene sequence: CDR1 SEHNR, CDR2 FQNEAQ (reference sequence). The CDR3 sequence is 16 residues long. The CDR3 is CASSLSDRSRGTEAFF. The CDR3 region has the DNA TGTGCCAGCAGCTTATCGGACAGGTCTAGGGGCACTGAAGCTTTCTTT.

This clone showed up just a few times. This chain's CDR3 is CASSQTGEITDTQYF. The CDR3 DNA sequence: TGTGCCAGCAGTCAGACAGGGGAAATCACAGATACGCAGTATTTT. The chain joins TRBV6-4 to TRBJ2-3, with 8 nucleotides matching TRBD1. The length of the CDR3 is 15 residues. Germline trimming cut 5 bases from V and 2 bases from J; bases unmatched to any gene: 6. CDR1 and CDR2 from the germline V gene are MRHNA and SNTAGT.

This clone is a singleton in its sample. V and J are TRBV7-7 and TRBJ2-1, with 8 bases aligning to TRBD2. The J segment lost 9 bases and the V segment lost 5 bases, leaving 12 bases of the junction unmatched. Looked up from germline, CDR1 is SSHAT and CDR2 is FNYEAQ (reference sequence). CDR3 length: 15 amino acids. CDR3 DNA sequence: TGTGCCAGCAGCCGCGAGTCGGGGGGGCAATCTGAGCAGTTCTTC. Its protein is CASSRESGGQSEQFF.

This chain uses TRBV19 with TRBJ2-2; TRBD2 agrees at 13 bases. The CDR3 covers 15 residues. V lost 6 bases, J lost 3 bases, and 1 base stayed unmatched. Germline CDR1 reads LNHDA; CDR2 reads SQIVND (reference sequence). The CDR3 sequence is CASRTSGGYTGELFF. The CDR3 DNA reads as TGTGCCAGTAGGACTAGCGGGGGGTACACCGGGGAGCTGTTTTTT.